The source of this TCR beta chain is a study of T cell changes during pregnancy in multiple sclerosis. Trimming took 3 bases from V and 4 from J, leaving 13 bases between them. The CDR3 runs 15 residues. Per germline, CDR1 SGHKS and CDR2 YYEKEE (reference sequence). Generated by immunoSEQ multiplex PCR, the TCRdb table keeps only in-frame clones and is missing some. Here the sample spans approximately 72,000 clones, roughly nine tenths being singletons. The sequencing here drew on peripheral blood, taken in the first trimester of pregnancy. The chain recombines TRBV5-5 with TRBJ1-4; the D is unclear. The clonotype was recovered from a female donor in good health, enrolled as a control in a pregnancy study. CDR3 DNA: TGTGCCAGCAGCTCCTCGACGGGGAATAATGAAAAACTGTTTTTT. This encodes CASSSSTGNNEKLFF.